These T cell receptor beta chains were read from a single sample in a study of T cell responses to AZD1222 COVID-19 vaccine. The protocol was immunoSEQ multiplex PCR, while the TCRdb copy is restricted to in-frame clones and leaves out a portion. The sample consists of about 190,000 clones, 85% to 95% of them appearing once. This specimen was peripheral blood, taken on day 0 of AZD1222 vaccination. These receptors originate from an adult in good health. The CDR3 runs from the conserved cysteine through the conserved F or W. The D gene is left open where the match is weak. The size entry is marked missing in some rows and otherwise reads once, few, many or a size class.

J: TRBJ1-5
D: TRBD1
size: .
V: TRBV3-1/TRBV3-2
length: 15
CDR3: CASSQPGQGIRSQHF
DNA: TGTGCCAGCAGTCAGCCGGGACAGGGTATAAGGTCCCAGCATTTT

J: TRBJ1-1
D: .
size: .
V: TRBV2
length: 13
CDR3: CASLKFRTDEAFF
DNA: TGTGCCAGCCTTAAGTTCCGAACAGATGAAGCTTTCTTT

J: TRBJ2-7
D: TRBD1
size: .
V: TRBV5-6
length: 14
CDR3: CASSLQGQGTSQYF
DNA: TGTGCCAGCAGCTTGCAGGGACAGGGGACCTCGCAGTACTTC

J: TRBJ2-4
D: TRBD2
size: once
V: TRBV4-1
length: 16
CDR3: CASSQVPGLAGYIQYF
DNA: TGCGCCAGCAGCCAAGTCCCGGGACTAGCGGGTTACATTCAGTACTTC

J: TRBJ2-1
D: .
size: .
V: TRBV6-5
length: 13
CDR3: CASTRASYNEQFF
DNA: TGTGCCAGCACCCGGGCCTCGTACAATGAGCAGTTCTTC

J: TRBJ1-4
D: .
size: .
V: TRBV9
length: 16
CDR3: CASSSGRGATNEKLFF
DNA: TGTGCCAGCAGCTCCGGAAGGGGTGCAACTAATGAAAAACTGTTTTTT

J: TRBJ1-2
D: .
size: .
V: TRBV4-2
length: 15
CDR3: CASSHFGTANYGYTF
DNA: TGTGCCAGCAGCCACTTCGGGACGGCTAACTATGGCTACACCTTC

J: TRBJ2-3
D: .
size: .
V: TRBV5-1
length: 14
CDR3: CASSLWSDTDTQYF
DNA: TGCGCCAGCAGCTTGTGGTCCGACACAGATACGCAGTATTTT

J: TRBJ2-1
D: .
size: .
V: TRBV7-3
length: 13
CDR3: CASSQGVQNEQFF
DNA: TGTGCCAGCAGCCAAGGGGTGCAGAATGAGCAGTTCTTC

J: TRBJ2-7
D: .
size: .
V: TRBV19
length: 12
CDR3: CASKAVGYEQYF
DNA: TGTGCCAGTAAAGCCGTGGGGTACGAGCAGTACTTC

J: TRBJ1-5
D: TRBD1
size: .
V: TRBV5-1
length: 14
CDR3: CASSSGTGEQPQHF
DNA: TGCGCCAGCAGCTCCGGGACAGGGGAGCAGCCCCAGCATTTT

J: TRBJ1-3
D: .
size: .
V: TRBV18
length: 15
CDR3: CASSPQSTSGNTIYF
DNA: TGTGCCAGCTCACCACAAAGTACCTCTGGAAACACCATATATTTT

J: TRBJ2-3
D: .
size: .
V: TRBV5-1
length: 15
CDR3: CASSLAASTVDTQYF
DNA: TGCGCCAGCAGCTTGGCGGCTAGCACGGTGGATACGCAGTATTTT

J: TRBJ2-1
D: .
size: .
V: TRBV2
length: 11
CDR3: CASSPRGKQFF
DNA: TGTGCCAGCAGTCCTAGGGGGAAGCAGTTCTTC

J: TRBJ2-2
D: TRBD1
size: .
V: TRBV14
length: 16
CDR3: CASSQRTGPNTGELFF
DNA: TGTGCCAGCAGCCAAAGGACAGGGCCGAACACCGGGGAGCTGTTTTTT

J: TRBJ2-7
D: .
size: .
V: TRBV9
length: 16
CDR3: CASSVGDGGISYEQYF
DNA: TGTGCCAGCAGCGTAGGGGACGGGGGTATCTCCTACGAGCAGTACTTC

J: TRBJ1-2
D: .
size: .
V: TRBV4-1
length: 13
CDR3: CASSQIGEEGYTF
DNA: TGCGCCAGCAGCCAGATTGGGGAAGAAGGCTACACCTTC

J: TRBJ1-3
D: .
size: once
V: TRBV6-5
length: 11
CDR3: CASRTENTIYF
DNA: TGTGCCAGCAGGACGGAGAACACCATATATTTT

J: TRBJ1-2
D: .
size: .
V: TRBV6-2/TRBV6-3
length: 13
CDR3: CASSYGGNYGYTF
DNA: TGTGCCAGCAGTTACGGGGGCAACTATGGCTACACCTTC

J: TRBJ1-3
D: TRBD1
size: .
V: TRBV7-9
length: 14
CDR3: CASTKEGGGNTIYF
DNA: TGTGCCAGCACCAAGGAAGGGGGCGGAAACACCATATATTTT

J: TRBJ1-2
D: .
size: .
V: TRBV9
length: 18
CDR3: CASSVERSADSWNYGYTF
DNA: TGTGCCAGCAGCGTAGAAAGATCGGCGGACTCCTGGAACTATGGCTACACCTTC

J: TRBJ1-2
D: TRBD1
size: once
V: TRBV4-3
length: 16
CDR3: CASSPAGTGKKYGYTF
DNA: TGCGCCAGCAGCCCCGCCGGGACAGGGAAAAAGTATGGCTACACCTTC

J: TRBJ1-1
D: .
size: once
V: TRBV3-1/TRBV3-2
length: 12
CDR3: CASSQVSREAFF
DNA: TGTGCCAGCAGCCAAGTTTCCAGGGAAGCTTTCTTT

J: TRBJ1-1
D: .
size: .
V: TRBV28
length: 15
CDR3: CASSLLGGGNTEAFF
DNA: TGTGCCAGCAGTCTCCTCGGGGGCGGGAACACTGAAGCTTTCTTT

J: TRBJ2-1
D: TRBD1
size: .
V: TRBV27
length: 15
CDR3: CASSYRDRSYNEQFF
DNA: TGTGCCAGCAGCTACCGGGACAGGTCCTACAATGAGCAGTTCTTC

J: TRBJ2-3
D: TRBD2
size: once
V: TRBV7-9
length: 12
CDR3: CATRGGPDTQYF
DNA: TGTGCCACTCGGGGGGGGCCAGATACGCAGTATTTT

J: TRBJ1-6
D: TRBD1
size: .
V: TRBV27
length: 14
CDR3: CASSLGTGFSPLHF
DNA: TGTGCCAGCAGTTTGGGGACAGGGTTTTCACCCCTCCACTTT

J: TRBJ2-3
D: TRBD2
size: .
V: TRBV29-1
length: 14
CDR3: CSVMTGTSIDTQYF
DNA: TGCAGCGTGATGACCGGGACTAGCATAGATACGCAGTATTTT

J: TRBJ1-1
D: .
size: once
V: TRBV6-5
length: 14
CDR3: CASSYSGGGTEAFF
DNA: TGTGCCAGCAGTTACTCGGGGGGAGGCACTGAAGCTTTCTTT

J: TRBJ1-4
D: .
size: .
V: TRBV5-1
length: 13
CDR3: CASSLGRGEKLFF
DNA: TGCGCCAGCAGCTTGGGACGGGGAGAAAAACTGTTTTTT

J: TRBJ2-2
D: .
size: .
V: TRBV7-7
length: 16
CDR3: CASSIGGPTNTGELFF
DNA: TGTGCCAGCAGTATAGGGGGGCCCACGAACACCGGGGAGCTGTTTTTT

J: TRBJ1-5
D: TRBD1
size: once
V: TRBV5-1
length: 15
CDR3: CASSPKTGTGEPQHF
DNA: TGCGCCAGCAGCCCAAAGACAGGGACAGGAGAGCCCCAGCATTTT

J: TRBJ1-5
D: .
size: .
V: TRBV6-1
length: 13
CDR3: CASSESGNQPQHF
DNA: TGTGCCAGCAGTGAGTCCGGAAATCAGCCCCAGCATTTT

J: TRBJ2-3
D: .
size: .
V: TRBV9
length: 15
CDR3: CASSPAGGSTDTQYF
DNA: TGTGCCAGCAGCCCCGCTGGCGGTAGCACAGATACGCAGTATTTT

J: TRBJ2-1
D: TRBD2
size: .
V: TRBV27
length: 15
CDR3: CASYPGTSWGDEQFF
DNA: TGTGCCAGCTACCCTGGGACTAGCTGGGGCGATGAGCAGTTCTTC

J: TRBJ2-5
D: .
size: .
V: TRBV10-3
length: 14
CDR3: CAISESRGGETQYF
DNA: TGTGCCATCAGTGAATCCAGGGGTGGGGAGACCCAGTACTTC

J: TRBJ1-1
D: .
size: .
V: TRBV2
length: 13
CDR3: CASSGPGVTEAFF
DNA: TGTGCCAGCAGTGGCCCAGGGGTTACTGAAGCTTTCTTT

J: TRBJ2-1
D: .
size: .
V: TRBV9
length: 14
CDR3: CASSVDWALNEQFF
DNA: TGTGCCAGCAGCGTAGATTGGGCGCTCAATGAGCAGTTCTTC

J: TRBJ1-3
D: .
size: .
V: TRBV5-1
length: 15
CDR3: CASTPGGTTGNTIYF
DNA: TGCGCCAGCACCCCTGGAGGGACCACTGGAAACACCATATATTTT

J: TRBJ1-1
D: .
size: .
V: TRBV7-9
length: 15
CDR3: CASSLAPKGTIEAFF
DNA: TGTGCCAGCAGCTTAGCGCCCAAGGGGACCATTGAAGCTTTCTTT

J: TRBJ1-1
D: .
size: .
V: TRBV3-1/TRBV3-2
length: 13
CDR3: CASTGDGGTEAFF
DNA: TGTGCCAGCACTGGGGATGGAGGCACTGAAGCTTTCTTT

J: TRBJ2-1
D: TRBD1
size: .
V: TRBV7-2
length: 18
CDR3: CASSLRSRGRSSYNEQFF
DNA: TGTGCCAGCAGCTTGAGGTCAAGGGGGCGAAGCTCCTACAATGAGCAGTTCTTC

J: TRBJ2-3
D: .
size: .
V: TRBV5-1
length: 15
CDR3: CASSLGGSHTDTQYF
DNA: TGCGCCAGCAGCTTGGGGGGGTCCCACACCGATACGCAGTATTTT

J: TRBJ1-5
D: .
size: .
V: TRBV18
length: 17
CDR3: CASSPVGARFSNQPQHF
DNA: TGTGCCAGCTCACCGGTGGGGGCCCGTTTTAGCAATCAGCCCCAGCATTTT

J: TRBJ2-7
D: .
size: once
V: TRBV13
length: 17
CDR3: CASSSTGTPSPRYEQYF
DNA: TGTGCCAGCAGCTCGACCGGGACACCTAGCCCACGCTACGAGCAGTACTTC

J: TRBJ1-1
D: .
size: .
V: TRBV11-2
length: 15
CDR3: CASSLALTLYAGAFF
DNA: TGTGCCAGCAGCTTGGCGCTGACGCTGTACGCGGGAGCTTTCTTT

J: TRBJ1-1
D: .
size: once
V: TRBV5-6
length: 14
CDR3: CASTLPPGNTEAFF
DNA: TGTGCCAGCACCCTTCCCCCGGGAAACACTGAAGCTTTCTTT

J: TRBJ1-6
D: .
size: few
V: TRBV18
length: 19
CDR3: CASSPGRFGTSSYNSPLHF
DNA: TGTGCCAGCTCACCCGGCAGATTTGGAACCAGCTCCTATAATTCACCCCTCCACTTT

J: TRBJ2-2
D: .
size: once
V: TRBV6-5
length: 14
CDR3: CASRATERTGELFF
DNA: TGTGCCAGCAGGGCTACAGAGAGGACCGGGGAGCTGTTTTTT

J: TRBJ1-1
D: .
size: .
V: TRBV7-2
length: 14
CDR3: CASSLTGWGTEAFF
DNA: TGTGCCAGCAGCCTCACAGGGTGGGGTACTGAAGCTTTCTTT